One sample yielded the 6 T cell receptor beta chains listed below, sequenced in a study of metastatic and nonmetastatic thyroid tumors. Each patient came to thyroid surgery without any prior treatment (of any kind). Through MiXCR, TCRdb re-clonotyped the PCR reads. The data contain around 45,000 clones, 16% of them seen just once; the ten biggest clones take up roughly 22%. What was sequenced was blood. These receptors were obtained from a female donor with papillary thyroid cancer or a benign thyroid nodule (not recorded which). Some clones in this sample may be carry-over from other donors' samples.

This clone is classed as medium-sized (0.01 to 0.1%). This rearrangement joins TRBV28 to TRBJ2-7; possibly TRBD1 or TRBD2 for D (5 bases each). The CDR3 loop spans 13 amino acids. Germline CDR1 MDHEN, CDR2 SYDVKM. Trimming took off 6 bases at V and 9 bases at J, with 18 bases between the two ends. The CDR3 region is CASSPRDLSGQYF. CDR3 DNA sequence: TGTGCCAGCAGCCCTAGGGACCTGTCGGGGCAGTACTTC.

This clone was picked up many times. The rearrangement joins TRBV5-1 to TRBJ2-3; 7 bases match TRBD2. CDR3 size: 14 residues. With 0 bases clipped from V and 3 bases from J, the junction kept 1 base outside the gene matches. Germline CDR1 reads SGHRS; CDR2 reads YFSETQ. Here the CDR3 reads CASSLGRGTDTQYF. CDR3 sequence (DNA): TGCGCCAGCAGCTTGGGGCGGGGGACAGATACGCAGTATTTT.

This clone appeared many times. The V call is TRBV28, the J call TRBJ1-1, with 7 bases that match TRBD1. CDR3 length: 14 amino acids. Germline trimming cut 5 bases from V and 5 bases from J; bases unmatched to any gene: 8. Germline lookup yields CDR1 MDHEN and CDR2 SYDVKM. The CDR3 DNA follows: TGTGCCAGCAGTCTAACAGGGGTACGGACTGAAGCTTTCTTT. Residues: CASSLTGVRTEAFF.

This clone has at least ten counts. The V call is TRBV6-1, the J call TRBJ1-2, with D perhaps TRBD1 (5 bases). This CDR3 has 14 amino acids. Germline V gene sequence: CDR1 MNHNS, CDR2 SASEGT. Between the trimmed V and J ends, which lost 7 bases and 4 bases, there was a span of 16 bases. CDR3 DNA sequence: TGTGCCAGCAAACTAAACCGGGACTTCTATGGCTACACCTTC. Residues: CASKLNRDFYGYTF.

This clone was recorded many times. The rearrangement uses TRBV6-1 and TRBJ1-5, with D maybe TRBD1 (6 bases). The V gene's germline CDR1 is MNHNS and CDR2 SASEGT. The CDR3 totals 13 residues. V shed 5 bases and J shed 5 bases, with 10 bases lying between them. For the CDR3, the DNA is TGTGCCAGCAGTCAAGACAGGTATCAGCCCCAGCATTTT. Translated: CASSQDRYQPQHF.

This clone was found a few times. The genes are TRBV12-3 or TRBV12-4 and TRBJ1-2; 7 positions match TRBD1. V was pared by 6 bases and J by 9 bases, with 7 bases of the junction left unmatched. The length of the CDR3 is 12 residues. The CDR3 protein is CASRPQGLCYTF. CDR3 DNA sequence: TGTGCCAGCAGGCCACAGGGGTTATGCTACACCTTC.